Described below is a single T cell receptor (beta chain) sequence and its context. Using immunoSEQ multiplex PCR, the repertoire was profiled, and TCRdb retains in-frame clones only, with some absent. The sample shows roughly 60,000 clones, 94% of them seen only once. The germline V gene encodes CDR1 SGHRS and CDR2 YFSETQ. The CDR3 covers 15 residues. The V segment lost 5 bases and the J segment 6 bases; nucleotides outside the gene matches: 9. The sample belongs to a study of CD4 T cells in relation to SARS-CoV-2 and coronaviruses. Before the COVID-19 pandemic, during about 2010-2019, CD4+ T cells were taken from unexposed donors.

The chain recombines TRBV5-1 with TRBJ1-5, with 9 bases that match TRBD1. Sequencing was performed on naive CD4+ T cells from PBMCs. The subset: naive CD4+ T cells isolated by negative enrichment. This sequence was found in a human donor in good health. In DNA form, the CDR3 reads TGCGCCAGCAGTGGGGGGACAGGGCCCGGTCAGCCCCAGCATTTT. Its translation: CASSGGTGPGQPQHF.